The clone carrying this TCR beta chain showed up just a few times. Its antigen is undetermined. Primers included in the PCR were 60 Vbeta and 13 Jbeta primers. The assay was immunoSEQ multiplex PCR, and TCRdb's table has in-frame clones only and misses some. The profile covers 150,000 to 200,000 clones, with roughly 73% appearing a single time and about 2.9% taken by the ten largest. This sample is part of a study of cytomegalovirus exposure and HLA in healthy donors. Study-wide points: What a later analysis showed was that several of the most significant clusters appeared linked to common viral pathogens.

The length of the CDR3 is 13 residues. With 1 base removed from V and 6 bases from J, the gap between germline ends came to 12 bases. Germline V gives CDR1 GTSNPN, CDR2 SVGIG (reference sequence). The clonotype originates from a female donor in good health and CMV-seronegative. The V gene is TRBV30, the J gene TRBJ1-1, with a weak D call TRBD1 (6 bases). The sample comprised PBMCs. The DNA for the CDR3 is TGTGCCTGGAGTGAAACAGGGTGGGCTGAAGCTTTCTTT. It specifies CAWSETGWAEAFF.